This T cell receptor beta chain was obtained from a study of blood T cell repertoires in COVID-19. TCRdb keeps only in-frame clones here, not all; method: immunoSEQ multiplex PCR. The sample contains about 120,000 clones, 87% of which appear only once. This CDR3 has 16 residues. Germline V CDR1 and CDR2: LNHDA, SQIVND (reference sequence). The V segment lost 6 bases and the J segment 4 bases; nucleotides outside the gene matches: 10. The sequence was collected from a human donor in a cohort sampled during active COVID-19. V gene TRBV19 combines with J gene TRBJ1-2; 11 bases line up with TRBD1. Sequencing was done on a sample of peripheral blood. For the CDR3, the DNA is TGTGCCAGTAGCAGAAAGGGACAGGGGGAAGGCTATGGCTACACCTTC. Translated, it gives CASSRKGQGEGYGYTF.